The 2 T cell receptor beta chains below were found in one sample sequenced in a study of blood T cell repertoires in COVID-19. The data were produced by immunoSEQ multiplex PCR, yet TCRdb's version contains in-frame clones alone and is incomplete. The sample holds roughly 35,000 clones, about four fifths seen once. Sequencing was done on a sample of peripheral blood. These receptors came from an elderly man with acute or convalescent COVID-19.

The V call is TRBV19, the J call TRBJ2-5, with TRBD2 matching 10 bases. J was trimmed by 6 bases and V by 3 bases; bases with no gene match: 13. Germline loops: CDR1 LNHDA, CDR2 SQIVND (reference sequence). This CDR3 comprises 17 residues. CDR3 nucleotide sequence: TGTGCCAGTAGTATTGGAAGTGTCAGCGGGGGGGCGCAGACCCAGTACTTC. Translating gives CASSIGSVSGGAQTQYF. Supplemented by reference TRBV19 and TRBJ2-5, the full variable domain reads DGGITQSPKYLFRKEGQNVTLSCEQNLNHDAMYWYRQDPGQGLRLIYYSQIVNDFQKGDIAEGYSVSREKKESFPLTVTSAQKNPTAFYLCASSIGSVSGGAQTQYFGPGTRLLVL.

This clone was counted a single time. The V call is TRBV25-1, the J call TRBJ1-1; the match to TRBD1 covers 7 bases. The CDR3 consists of 14 residues. The V gene's germline CDR1 is MGHDK and CDR2 SYGVNS. Trimming took 10 bases from V and 5 from J; bases not matched to a gene: 13. DNA of the CDR3: TGTGCCACCACCGGGCCGACAGGGCGAACTGAAGCTTTCTTT. Encoded protein: CATTGPTGRTEAFF.